This T cell receptor beta chain was profiled in a study of shared clonotypes between healthy human individuals. The repertoire was sequenced with immunoSEQ multiplex PCR; TCRdb's copy has only in-frame clones and lacks some. Here the sample spans approximately 740,000 clones, around 67% being singletons. This CDR3 region has 15 residues. Deletions cut 3 bases from V and 4 bases from J, with 13 bases between. Germline loops: CDR1 KGHSH, CDR2 LQKENI. The chain combines TRBV18 with TRBJ1-3; weak D call: TRBD1 (5 bases). This TCR came from a woman in her twenties or thirties in good health. Sequenced material: memory CD4+ T cells sorted from blood. The sample's subset: CD45RA-negative fraction. CDR3 nucleotide sequence: TGTGCCAGCTCACCTACGACAGTATCCGGAAACACCATATATTTT. Amino acids: CASSPTTVSGNTIYF.